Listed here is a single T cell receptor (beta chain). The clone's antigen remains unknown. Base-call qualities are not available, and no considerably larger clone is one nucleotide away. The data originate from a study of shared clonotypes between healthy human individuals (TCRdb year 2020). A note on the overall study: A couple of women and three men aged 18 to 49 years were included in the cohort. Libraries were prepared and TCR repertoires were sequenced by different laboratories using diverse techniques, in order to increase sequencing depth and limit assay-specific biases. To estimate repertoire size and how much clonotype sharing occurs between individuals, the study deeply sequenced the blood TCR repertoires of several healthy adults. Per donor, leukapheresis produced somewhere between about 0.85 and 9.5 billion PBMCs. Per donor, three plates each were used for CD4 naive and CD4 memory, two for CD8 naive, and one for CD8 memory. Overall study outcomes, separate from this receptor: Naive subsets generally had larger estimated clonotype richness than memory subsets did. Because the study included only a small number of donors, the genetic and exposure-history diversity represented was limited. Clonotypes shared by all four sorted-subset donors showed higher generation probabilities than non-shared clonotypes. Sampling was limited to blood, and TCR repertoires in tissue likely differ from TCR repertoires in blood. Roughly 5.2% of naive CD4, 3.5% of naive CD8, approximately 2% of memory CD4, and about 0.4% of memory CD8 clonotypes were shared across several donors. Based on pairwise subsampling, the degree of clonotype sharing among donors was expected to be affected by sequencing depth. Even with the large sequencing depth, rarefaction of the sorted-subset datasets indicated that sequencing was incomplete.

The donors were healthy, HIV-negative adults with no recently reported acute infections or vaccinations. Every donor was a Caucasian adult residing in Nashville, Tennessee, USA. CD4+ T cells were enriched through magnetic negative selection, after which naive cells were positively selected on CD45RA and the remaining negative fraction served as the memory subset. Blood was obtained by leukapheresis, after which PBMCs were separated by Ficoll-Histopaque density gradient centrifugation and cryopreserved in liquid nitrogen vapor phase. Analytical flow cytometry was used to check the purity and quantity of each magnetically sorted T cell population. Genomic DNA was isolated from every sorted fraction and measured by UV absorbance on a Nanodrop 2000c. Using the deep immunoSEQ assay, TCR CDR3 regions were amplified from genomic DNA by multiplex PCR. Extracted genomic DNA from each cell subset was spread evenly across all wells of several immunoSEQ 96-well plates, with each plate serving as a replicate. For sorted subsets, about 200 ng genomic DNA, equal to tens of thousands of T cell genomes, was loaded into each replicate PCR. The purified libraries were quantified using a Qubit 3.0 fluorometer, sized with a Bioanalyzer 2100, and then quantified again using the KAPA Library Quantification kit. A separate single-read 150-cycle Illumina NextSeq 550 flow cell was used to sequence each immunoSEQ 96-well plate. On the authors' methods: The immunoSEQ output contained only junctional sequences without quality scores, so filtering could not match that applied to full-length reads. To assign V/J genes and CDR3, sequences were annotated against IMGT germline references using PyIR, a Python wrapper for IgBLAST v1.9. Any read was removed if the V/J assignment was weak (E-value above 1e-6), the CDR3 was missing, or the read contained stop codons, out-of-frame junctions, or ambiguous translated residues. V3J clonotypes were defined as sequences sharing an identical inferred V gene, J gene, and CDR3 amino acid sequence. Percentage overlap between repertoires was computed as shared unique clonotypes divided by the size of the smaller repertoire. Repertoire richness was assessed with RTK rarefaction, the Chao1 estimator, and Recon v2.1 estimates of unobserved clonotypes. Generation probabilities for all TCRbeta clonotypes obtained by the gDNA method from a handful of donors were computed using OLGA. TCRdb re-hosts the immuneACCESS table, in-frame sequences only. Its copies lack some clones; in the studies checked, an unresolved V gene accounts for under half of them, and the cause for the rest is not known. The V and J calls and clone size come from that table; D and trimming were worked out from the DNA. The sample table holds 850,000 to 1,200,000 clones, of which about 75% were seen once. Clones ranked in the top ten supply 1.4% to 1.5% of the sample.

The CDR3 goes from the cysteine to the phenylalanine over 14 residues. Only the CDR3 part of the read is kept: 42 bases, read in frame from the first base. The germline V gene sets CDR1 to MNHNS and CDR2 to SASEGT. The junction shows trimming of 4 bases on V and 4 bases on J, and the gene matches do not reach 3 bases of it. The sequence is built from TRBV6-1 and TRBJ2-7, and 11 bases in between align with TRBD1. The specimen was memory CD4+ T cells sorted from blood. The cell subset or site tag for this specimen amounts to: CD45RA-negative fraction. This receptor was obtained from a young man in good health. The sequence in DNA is TGTGCCAGCAGTGGGACAGGGGGCGTGTACGAGCAGTACTTC. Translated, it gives CASSGTGGVYEQYF.